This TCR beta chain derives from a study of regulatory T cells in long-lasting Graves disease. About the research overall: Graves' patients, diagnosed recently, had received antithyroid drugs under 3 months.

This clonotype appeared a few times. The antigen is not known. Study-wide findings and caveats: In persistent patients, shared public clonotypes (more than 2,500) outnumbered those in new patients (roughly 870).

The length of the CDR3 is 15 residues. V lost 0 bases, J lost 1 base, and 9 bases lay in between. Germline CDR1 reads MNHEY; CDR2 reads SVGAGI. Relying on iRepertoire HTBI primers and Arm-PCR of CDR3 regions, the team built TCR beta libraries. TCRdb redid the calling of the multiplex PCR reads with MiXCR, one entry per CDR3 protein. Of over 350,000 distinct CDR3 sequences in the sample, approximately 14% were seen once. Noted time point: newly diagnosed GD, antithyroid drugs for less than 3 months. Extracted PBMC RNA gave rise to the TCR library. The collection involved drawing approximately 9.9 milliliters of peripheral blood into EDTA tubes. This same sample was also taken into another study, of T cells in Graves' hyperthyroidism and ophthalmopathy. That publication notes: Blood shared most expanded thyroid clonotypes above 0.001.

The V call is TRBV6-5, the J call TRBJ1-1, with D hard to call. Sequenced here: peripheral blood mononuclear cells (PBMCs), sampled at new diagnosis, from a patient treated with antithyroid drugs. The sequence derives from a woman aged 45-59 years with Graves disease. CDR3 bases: TGTGCCAGCAGTTACTCGGGCAGCCAGAACACTGAAGCTTTCTTT. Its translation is CASSYSGSQNTEAFF.